The next 27 T cell receptor beta chains were all read from a single sample in a study of shared clonotypes between healthy human individuals. Measured with immunoSEQ multiplex PCR; TCRdb has only the in-frame clones, and not every one. The data show roughly 680,000 clones, 72% seen once. Sequences were obtained from memory CD4+ T cells sorted from blood. Specified subset: CD45RA-negative fraction. The source of these receptors is a woman in her twenties or thirties in good health.

The chain is built from TRBV7-3 and TRBJ1-1; tentative D call: TRBD1 (5 bases). The length of the CDR3 is 16 residues. Germline CDR1 reads SGHTA; CDR2 reads FQGTGA. Between the trimmed V and J ends, which lost 5 bases and 6 bases, there was a span of 22 bases. The CDR3 loop reads CASSPRGTANNAEAFF. The CDR3, as DNA: TGTGCCAGCAGCCCTCGAGGGACGGCCAACAACGCTGAAGCTTTCTTT.

The rearrangement uses TRBV28 and TRBJ1-1; tentative D call: TRBD1 (6 bases). The CDR3 has 15 residues. The germline CDR1 and CDR2 sequences are MDHEN and SYDVKM. The ends were cut back, 5 bases at V and 6 bases at J, with 19 bases in the middle. This CDR3 is CASSPRGRGEAEAFF. The CDR3 DNA reads as TGTGCCAGCAGTCCCCGTGGCAGGGGCGAGGCTGAAGCTTTCTTT.

The chain links TRBV6-6 to TRBJ1-2; D is perhaps TRBD1 (6 bases). Germline V gene lookup returns CDR1 MNHNY and CDR2 SVGAGI (reference sequence). CDR3 length: 15 residues. V lost 0 bases to trimming and J lost 7 bases, with 15 bases between them. CDR3 nucleotide sequence: TGTGCCAGCAGTTACTCCTTCGGGCAGGGGAGTGGCTACACCTTC. As protein: CASSYSFGQGSGYTF.

This clone was detected ten times or more. This chain connects TRBV27 to TRBJ2-7; D is unclear. This CDR3 has 14 residues. V was trimmed by 8 bases and J by 1 base, leaving 15 bases between them. Germline V gene lookup returns CDR1 MNHEY and CDR2 SMNVEV (reference sequence). The DNA of the CDR3 is TGTGCCAGCCGAATTAGGACCGAATCCTACGAGCAGTACTTC. Protein sequence: CASRIRTESYEQYF.

This clone was seen a few times. The CDR3, as DNA: TGTGCCAGCAGTGAACGGGGGTTGGAGAACACTGAAGCTTTCTTT. This codes for CASSERGLENTEAFF. The V call is TRBV6-1, the J call TRBJ1-1; D is possibly TRBD1 (5 bases). V gave up 2 bases and J gave up 1 base, with 11 bases separating them. Germline lookup yields CDR1 MNHNS and CDR2 SASEGT. The CDR3 has 15 amino acids.

The V and J genes are TRBV9 and TRBJ1-4, with 7 positions matching TRBD1. Trimming removed 0 bases from V and 0 bases from J; junction bases left unmatched: 14. Germline values: CDR1 SGDLS, CDR2 YYNGEE. The CDR3 consists of 20 residues. The CDR3 bases are TGTGCCAGCAGCGTAGGTAGGGGGCTTGATTTGGGTGCAACTAATGAAAAACTGTTTTTT. It encodes CASSVGRGLDLGATNEKLFF.

V gene TRBV25-1 combines with J gene TRBJ1-4; the D is unclear. CDR3 size: 15 residues. Germline CDR1 MGHDK, CDR2 SYGVNS. V dropped 5 bases and J dropped 12 bases, with 22 bases sitting between them. CDR3 loop: CASSNPGTLGSELFF. The CDR3 nucleotides are TGTGCCAGCAGTAACCCCGGCACCTTGGGGTCGGAACTGTTTTTT.

This clone appeared a few times. The J gene is TRBJ2-3, the V gene TRBV25-1; 10 nucleotides align to TRBD2. V shed 4 bases, J shed 5 bases, and the junction held 6 bases outside the gene matches. This CDR3 is built from 15 residues. Germline V lookup: CDR1 MGHDK, CDR2 SYGVNS. This CDR3 is CASSVQREGRDTQYF. The CDR3 DNA follows: TGTGCCAGCAGTGTCCAGCGGGAGGGCCGAGATACGCAGTATTTT.

The chain couples TRBV28 to TRBJ2-6; possible D gene TRBD1, 5 bases. CDR3 length: 15 amino acids. CDR1 and CDR2 (germline): MDHEN, SYDVKM. V lost 6 bases and J 0 bases, leaving 9 bases between the germline ends. Here the CDR3 reads CASSDRRSGANVLTF. The CDR3 coding sequence is TGTGCCAGCAGCGACAGACGCTCTGGGGCCAACGTCCTGACTTTC.

The chain combines TRBV6-5 with TRBJ2-3; 9 bases are shared with TRBD2. With V trimmed by 6 bases and J by 5 bases, 9 bases remained unmatched. The CDR3 contains 15 residues. Germline loops: CDR1 MNHEY, CDR2 SVGAGI. CDR3 amino acids: CASRMSGGRVDTQYF. The DNA for the CDR3 is TGTGCCAGCAGAATGAGTGGCGGGAGGGTAGATACGCAGTATTTT.

This clone was observed a single time. The chain joins TRBV7-9 to TRBJ2-1, with 8 bases matching TRBD2. The CDR3 length is 16 residues. CDR1 and CDR2 from the germline V gene are SEHNR and FQNEAQ (reference sequence). V dropped 6 bases and J dropped 6; count of bases not matched to a gene: 13. CDR3 coding DNA: TGTGCCAGCAGAAAAAAGCCGGGACTAGTTAGCAATGAGCAGTTCTTC. Residues: CASRKKPGLVSNEQFF.

This clone has just a few counts. This chain links TRBV2 with TRBJ1-5; 7 nucleotides align to TRBD1. The germline gives CDR1 SNHLY, CDR2 FYNNEI. V gave up 6 bases and J gave up 7 bases; unmatched junction bases: 6. The CDR3 extends over 13 amino acids. For the CDR3, the DNA is TGTGCCAGCAGGACAGGGTTACGGCAGCCCCAGCATTTT. Translated: CASRTGLRQPQHF. Based on the CDR3 plus reference TRBV2 and TRBJ1-5, the full variable domain is EPEVTQTPSHQVTQMGQEVILRCVPISNHLYFYWYRQILGQKVEFLVSFYNNEISEKSEIFDDQFSVERPDGSNFTLKIRSTKLEDSAMYFCASRTGLRQPQHFGDGTRLSIL.

This clone was seen more than once but under ten times. Other nucleotide sequences from this sample produce the same CDR3. The chain joins TRBV2 to TRBJ1-5; unclear D gene. CDR1 and CDR2 (germline): SNHLY, FYNNEI. Trimming cost V 6 bases and J 0 bases, with 9 bases left between them. The CDR3 has 14 residues. Here the CDR3 DNA reads TGTGCCAGCAGCCGTTTAAATAGCAATCAGCCCCAGCATTTT. It is translated as CASSRLNSNQPQHF.

V and J are TRBV6-5 and TRBJ1-5; TRBD1 matches 7 bases. Trimming took 5 bases from V and 2 from J; bases not matched to a gene: 3. The CDR3 sequence is 14 residues long. Germline CDR1 MNHEY, CDR2 SVGAGI. CDR3 region: CASSKTGRNQPQHF. In DNA, the CDR3 is TGTGCCAGCAGTAAGACAGGGCGCAATCAGCCCCAGCATTTT.

The chain is built from TRBV7-3 and TRBJ2-1; 10 bases align to TRBD1. CDR1 is SGHTA and CDR2 is FQGTGA in the germline V gene. This CDR3 spans 16 amino acids. J was trimmed by 8 bases and V by 0 bases; bases with no gene match: 7. CDR3 residues: CASSLTSGTGVHEQFF. For the CDR3, the DNA is TGTGCCAGCAGCTTAACGTCCGGGACAGGGGTCCATGAGCAGTTCTTC.

This clone was observed at least ten times. The chain recombines TRBV18 with TRBJ1-4; a possible D gene is TRBD1 (6 bases). The V end was cut by 4 bases, the J end by 3 bases, with 12 bases between. Germline assignment: CDR1 KGHSH and CDR2 LQKENI. The CDR3 sequence is 15 residues long. The CDR3: CASSLNREANEKLFF. For the CDR3, the DNA is TGTGCCAGCTCACTGAACAGGGAGGCTAATGAAAAACTGTTTTTT. The variable domain in full, with the rest retrieved from reference TRBV18 and TRBJ1-4, is NAGVMQNPRHLVRRRGQEARLRCSPMKGHSHVYWYRQLPEEGLKFMVYLQKENIIDESGMPKERFSAEFPKEGPSILRIQQVVRGDSAAYFCASSLNREANEKLFFGSGTQLSVL.

Regarding this clone: A clone one base away is much larger, so this may be a read error. Other DNA sequences of this sample code for an identical CDR3. The V call is TRBV2, the J call TRBJ1-2; D is undetermined. Trimming took 6 bases from V and 1 from J, leaving 3 bases between them. This CDR3 comprises 11 residues. CDR1 is SNHLY, CDR2 FYNNEI, per germline. CDR3 residues: CASSGNYGYTF. The CDR3 nucleotides are TGTGCCAGCAGCGGTAACTATGGCTACACCTTC.

With respect to this clone: Other DNA sequences in the sample encode the same CDR3. The rearrangement links TRBV5-1 to TRBJ1-4, with 7 bases aligning to TRBD1. Germline V gives CDR1 SGHRS, CDR2 YFSETQ. J lost 5 bases, V lost 4 bases, and 8 bases had no gene match. The CDR3 spans 15 residues. CDR3 sequence (DNA): TGCGCCAGCAGCCCCCAAGGGACAGAGAATGAAAAACTGTTTTTT. Translating gives CASSPQGTENEKLFF.

The CDR3: CASSSDWKTSASDTQYF. For the CDR3, the DNA is TGTGCCAGCAGCTCCGATTGGAAGACCTCCGCTTCAGATACGCAGTATTTT. The V call is TRBV13, the J call TRBJ2-3; D gene uncertain. Germline V lookup: CDR1 PRHDT, CDR2 FYEKMQ (reference sequence). This CDR3 has 17 residues. The ends were cut back, 4 bases at V and 4 bases at J, with 21 bases in the middle.

The CDR3 DNA reads as TGTGCCAGCAGACGACACGGGACGTTCGATGAGCAGTTCTTC. Translating it yields CASRRHGTFDEQFF. This chain joins TRBV25-1 and TRBJ2-1; perhaps D is TRBD1 or TRBD2 (5 bases each). The CDR3 has 14 residues. V was cut by 6 bases and J by 8 bases, with 17 bases left in between. Germline loops: CDR1 MGHDK, CDR2 SYGVNS.

This chain connects TRBV7-9 to TRBJ2-5; 7 bases map to TRBD2. This CDR3 region has 16 residues. In germline, CDR1 is SEHNR, CDR2 FQNEAQ (reference sequence). J gave up 4 bases and V 5 bases, and 13 bases lay outside the gene matches. The CDR3 DNA reads as TGTGCCAGCAGCCCCCAAACTAGCGTTGGGGGAGAGACCCAGTACTTC. It yields the protein CASSPQTSVGGETQYF.

The CDR3 here is CAWIVRTTSTDTQYF. In DNA form, the CDR3 reads TGTGCCTGGATCGTCAGAACGACTAGCACAGATACGCAGTATTTT. The J gene is TRBJ2-3, the V gene TRBV30; D gene uncertain. The germline gives CDR1 GTSNPN, CDR2 SVGIG (reference sequence). The CDR3 consists of 15 residues. Trimming shortened V by 4 bases and J by 0 bases, and 14 bases separated the two germline ends. The whole variable domain, remainder taken from reference TRBV30 and TRBJ2-3, is SQTIHQWPATLVQPVGSPLSLECTVEGTSNPNLYWYRQAAGRGLQLLFYSVGIGQISSEVPQNLSASRPQDRQFILSSKKLLLSDSGFYLCAWIVRTTSTDTQYFGPGTRLTVL.

This clone was detected once. The chain links TRBV2 to TRBJ1-2; a possible D gene is TRBD1 (6 bases). Per germline, CDR1 SNHLY and CDR2 FYNNEI. V was clipped by 8 bases and J by 8 bases, with 21 bases between them. The CDR3 extends over 14 amino acids. The CDR3 loop is CASGTSGGTRGYTF. The CDR3 DNA follows: TGTGCCAGCGGTACCTCGGGGGGCACGAGAGGCTACACCTTC.

The rearrangement uses TRBV7-2 and TRBJ2-7; maybe TRBD2 (6 bases). Between the trimmed V and J ends, which lost 4 bases and 6 bases, there was a span of 19 bases. There are 15 residues in the CDR3. CDR1 and CDR2 from the germline V gene are SGHTA and FQGNSA. The CDR3 spells CASSSNSGLLFEQYF. The CDR3 DNA reads as TGTGCCAGCAGCTCGAATAGCGGACTACTATTCGAGCAGTACTTC.

The chain couples TRBV19 to TRBJ2-5, with D possibly TRBD1 on 5 matching bases. Germline CDR1 LNHDA, CDR2 SQIVND (reference sequence). CDR3 length equals 15 residues. V lost 3 bases and J lost 5, with 16 bases in between. CDR3 amino acids: CASSIDRGHGETQYF. The CDR3 DNA reads as TGTGCCAGTAGTATTGACAGAGGACATGGGGAGACCCAGTACTTC.

In its sample, this clone was seen a few times. The CDR3: CATREGREETQYF. CDR3 DNA sequence: TGTGCCACCAGGGAGGGGAGAGAAGAGACCCAGTACTTC. The genes are TRBV21-1 and TRBJ2-5; whether TRBD2, the table's D call, matches the DNA was not checked. TRBV21-1 is a listed pseudogene. This CDR3 spans 13 amino acids.

There are a few counts of this clone. This specimen includes other DNA sequences encoding the same CDR3. The J gene is TRBJ2-2, the V gene TRBV11-2; unclear D gene. V was trimmed by 1 base and J by 1 base, leaving 7 bases between them. This CDR3 has 15 residues. Germline-derived CDR1 and CDR2 are SGHAT and FQNNGV. The CDR3 coding sequence is TGTGCCAGCAGCTTAGGAGGCAGGAACACCGGGGAGCTGTTTTTT. Translation: CASSLGGRNTGELFF. Full variable domain (rest looked up from reference TRBV11-2 and TRBJ2-2): EAGVAQSPRYKIIEKRQSVAFWCNPISGHATLYWYQQILGQGPKLLIQFQNNGVVDDSQLPKDRFSAERLKGVDSTLKIQPAKLEDSAVYLCASSLGGRNTGELFFGEGSRLTVL.